The present TCR beta chain was sequenced within a study of shared clonotypes between healthy human individuals. The overall study: A few men and a couple of women, aged 18 to 49, were donors. Study-wide findings and caveats: Among the subsets, naive ones generally showed larger estimated richness than memory ones.

Selected positively for CCR7 and CD45RO-negative, naive CD8 cells excluded terminally differentiated effector memory CD45RA+ cells. Regarding this clone: What it binds is not known. The same CDR3 also results from other DNA sequences found in this sample.

Germline loops: CDR1 SGHDN, CDR2 FVKESK. V lost 4 bases and J 5 bases, leaving 8 bases between the germline ends. The CDR3 spans 12 residues. Using immunoSEQ multiplex PCR, the repertoire was profiled, and TCRdb retains in-frame clones only, with some absent. The sample contains just over 2,000,000 clones, around 96% of which appear only once. J is TRBJ1-1 and V is TRBV14; D unclear. The sequenced sample consisted of naive CD8+ T cells sorted from blood. The sequence was collected from a man aged 18 to 30 in good health. CDR3 sequence reads: CASSPGGTEAFF. The DNA of the CDR3 is TGTGCCAGCAGCCCAGGTGGGACTGAAGCTTTCTTT.